The 17 T cell receptor beta chains in this list originate from one sample, sequenced in a study of shared clonotypes between healthy human individuals. Sequencing was performed with immunoSEQ multiplex PCR; in TCRdb, only in-frame clones are kept and a portion is missing. The sample lists millions of clones, more than 80% occurring once. Source material: naive CD4+ T cells sorted from blood. The subset is: CD45RA+ positively selected. The receptors derive from a man between 18 and 35 years old in good health.

The chain uses TRBV27 and TRBJ2-6, with D unclear. Trimming cost V 5 bases and J 1 base, with 18 bases left between them. CDR1 MNHEY and CDR2 SMNVEV come from the germline V gene (reference sequence). The CDR3 runs to 18 residues. CDR3 loop: CASSPQHFGRSGANVLTF. Written as DNA, the CDR3 is TGTGCCAGCAGTCCACAGCACTTCGGTCGATCTGGGGCCAACGTCCTGACTTTC.

CDR3 loop: CASRPEQGGEKLFF. CDR3 nucleotides: TGTGCCAGTAGACCAGAACAGGGAGGTGAAAAACTGTTTTTT. This chain joins TRBV19 and TRBJ1-4; the D gene is possibly TRBD1 (6 bases). V was trimmed by 6 bases and J by 7 bases, leaving 15 bases between them. The CDR3 spans 14 residues. Germline V gives CDR1 LNHDA, CDR2 SQIVND (reference sequence).

The chain carries TRBV27 and TRBJ2-7, with unresolved D. Germline loops: CDR1 MNHEY, CDR2 SMNVEV (reference sequence). The CDR3 is 14 amino acids. The ends were cut back, 5 bases at V and 6 bases at J, with 17 bases in the middle. CDR3 bases: TGTGCCAGCAGTCCCGGGTCGAGACTGACCGAGCAGTACTTC. Its protein is CASSPGSRLTEQYF.

The chain has TRBV5-1 and TRBJ1-1; D may be TRBD1 (5 bases). Germline V gene lookup returns CDR1 SGHRS and CDR2 YFSETQ. The CDR3 sequence is 13 residues long. Deletions cut 0 bases from V and 7 bases from J, with 10 bases between. The CDR3 loop reads CASSLGATGEAFF. DNA of the CDR3: TGCGCCAGCAGCTTGGGCGCAACAGGTGAAGCTTTCTTT.

A remark on this clone: Other DNA sequences in the sample encode the same CDR3. The rearrangement joins TRBV9 to TRBJ2-2; D might be TRBD2 (6 bases). CDR3 length equals 15 residues. V lost 0 bases to trimming and J lost 1 base, with 7 bases between them. Looked up from germline, CDR1 is SGDLS and CDR2 is YYNGEE. Here the CDR3 DNA reads TGTGCCAGCAGCGTAGACGGGGGGAACACCGGGGAGCTGTTTTTT. Translated: CASSVDGGNTGELFF.

The V call is TRBV4-3, the J call TRBJ2-6; D gene uncertain. This CDR3 has 15 residues. Trimming took off 6 bases at V and 2 bases at J, with 11 bases between the two ends. Germline V gives CDR1 LGHNA, CDR2 YSLEER. The CDR3: CASSHTGAGANVLTF. DNA for the CDR3: TGCGCCAGCAGTCACACTGGAGCTGGGGCCAACGTCCTGACTTTC.

The J gene is TRBJ2-1, the V gene TRBV5-1; 9 bases agree with TRBD2. From germline, CDR1 is SGHRS and CDR2 YFSETQ. The CDR3 consists of 15 residues. V dropped 4 bases and J dropped 3; count of bases not matched to a gene: 5. For the CDR3, the DNA is TGCGCCAGCAGCCAAGCGGGAGGAAACTACAATGAGCAGTTCTTC. Protein product: CASSQAGGNYNEQFF.

The chain uses TRBV27 and TRBJ1-6; 7 bases fit TRBD1. This CDR3 spans 15 amino acids. Trimming at V came to 5 bases and at J to 3 bases, leaving 4 bases not matched to a gene. Germline V CDR1 and CDR2: MNHEY, SMNVEV (reference sequence). CDR3 sequence reads: CASSPGTDYNSPLHF. For the CDR3, the DNA is TGTGCCAGCAGTCCCGGGACAGACTATAATTCACCCCTCCACTTT.

The V and J genes are TRBV2 and TRBJ2-2, with TRBD2 as a possible D gene (6 bases). The CDR3 has 17 amino acids. V dropped 2 bases and J dropped 2 bases, with 15 bases sitting between them. The germline V gene encodes CDR1 SNHLY and CDR2 FYNNEI. Here the CDR3 reads CASSELDAGTNTGELFF. The CDR3 DNA reads as TGTGCCAGCAGTGAATTAGACGCGGGAACTAACACCGGGGAGCTGTTTTTT. Using reference TRBV2 and TRBJ2-2 for the parts outside the CDR3, the full variable domain is EPEVTQTPSHQVTQMGQEVILRCVPISNHLYFYWYRQILGQKVEFLVSFYNNEISEKSEIFDDQFSVERPDGSNFTLKIRSTKLEDSAMYFCASSELDAGTNTGELFFGEGSRLTVL.

The J gene is TRBJ1-5, the V gene TRBV11-3, with 9 bases fitting TRBD1. The CDR3 sequence is 18 residues long. The junction had 11 bases not matched to a gene; V was cut back by 5 bases and J by 0 bases. Germline values: CDR1 SGHNT, CDR2 YENEEA. The CDR3: CASSARDRAMYSNQPQHF. The CDR3 DNA reads as TGTGCCAGCAGCGCCCGGGACAGGGCAATGTATAGCAATCAGCCCCAGCATTTT.

The rearrangement uses TRBV6-1 and TRBJ1-6; possibly TRBD1 for D (5 bases). The CDR3 sequence is 13 residues long. The germline V and J ends were trimmed by 1 base and 7 bases, with 5 bases remaining between them. Germline CDR1 is MNHNS and CDR2 is SASEGT. The CDR3 region is CASSEGGNSPLHF. The DNA for the CDR3 is TGTGCCAGCAGTGAAGGGGGGAATTCACCCCTCCACTTT.

V is TRBV19 and J is TRBJ2-1; 13 bases map to TRBD2. This CDR3 region has 21 residues. The germline CDR1 and CDR2 sequences are LNHDA and SQIVND (reference sequence). The V segment lost 6 bases and the J segment 1 base; nucleotides outside the gene matches: 18. This CDR3 reads CASSRTGTSGVFPRSYNEQFF. CDR3 DNA sequence: TGTGCCAGTAGCCGAACCGGGACTAGCGGGGTTTTCCCAAGGTCCTACAATGAGCAGTTCTTC.

The chain links TRBV27 to TRBJ2-1; 7 bases agree with TRBD2. V shed 5 bases, J shed 9 bases, and the junction held 10 bases outside the gene matches. The CDR3 has 14 residues. CDR1 and CDR2 (germline): MNHEY, SMNVEV (reference sequence). Written as DNA, the CDR3 is TGTGCCAGCAGTAAACTCCTGGGCGGGGGTGAGCAGTTCTTC. It codes for CASSKLLGGGEQFF.

The chain carries TRBV10-3 and TRBJ1-1, with D possibly TRBD1 on 6 matching bases. The CDR3 spans 13 residues. V shed 8 bases and J shed 1 base, with 11 bases lying between them. Germline V gene sequence: CDR1 ENHRY, CDR2 SYGVKD. CDR3 DNA: TGTGCCATCCCGGGGGGGGCGAACACTGAAGCTTTCTTT. Translation gives CAIPGGANTEAFF.

V usage is TRBV2 and J usage is TRBJ2-7; possibly TRBD2 for D (6 bases). Looked up from germline, CDR1 is SNHLY and CDR2 is FYNNEI. The CDR3 totals 14 residues. Trimming took off 2 bases at V and 6 bases at J, with 14 bases between the two ends. CDR3 loop: CASSETGPGGEQYF. The CDR3 DNA reads TGTGCCAGCAGTGAAACGGGCCCCGGGGGCGAGCAGTACTTC.

The chain uses TRBV7-2 and TRBJ2-7; D is perhaps TRBD1 (6 bases). This CDR3 has 14 residues. Looked up from germline, CDR1 is SGHTA and CDR2 is FQGNSA. The V end was cut by 4 bases, the J end by 3 bases, with 13 bases between. CDR3 DNA: TGTGCCAGCAGCTCCCGGGACACTTTCTACGAGCAGTACTTC. Its translation: CASSSRDTFYEQYF.

J is TRBJ2-2 and V is TRBV2; D ambiguous. This CDR3 region has 13 residues. Per the germline V gene, CDR1 is SNHLY and CDR2 is FYNNEI. V lost 8 bases to trimming and J lost 7 bases, with 14 bases between them. CDR3 bases: TGTGCCAGCGTTTATTCCGCCAGCGGGGAGCTGTTTTTT. Protein sequence: CASVYSASGELFF.